This T cell receptor (beta chain) derives from a study of blood T cell repertoires in COVID-19. The CDR3 spans 14 residues. The germline gives CDR1 KGHSH, CDR2 LQKENI. Trimming took 4 bases from V and 0 from J; bases not matched to a gene: 3. Authors' analysis steps: Scientists estimated how many nucleated cells there were by amplifying reference gene primers. Clones were sequenced by immunoSEQ multiplex PCR, and TCRdb holds only the in-frame ones, with some missing. The V and J calls and clone size are taken from that table; D and trimming were inferred from the DNA. The sample lists over 30,000 clones; roughly nine tenths were seen once.

V and J are TRBV18 and TRBJ2-7; 7 nucleotides agree with TRBD1. The source of this sequence is a human donor in a cohort sampled during active COVID-19. What was sequenced was peripheral blood. CDR3 amino acids: CASSRDSSSYEQYF. CDR3 DNA sequence: TGTGCCAGCTCACGGGACAGCAGCTCCTACGAGCAGTACTTC.